This TCR beta chain was sequenced in a study of tumor and adjacent non-tumor tissue in lung cancer. TCRbeta libraries were built with three rounds of nested PCR, modified from ARM-PCR. TCRdb used MiXCR to reprocess the multiplex PCR reads, holding one entry per CDR3 protein. The sample contains tens of thousands of distinct CDR3 sequences, roughly 60% of which appear only once. This sample's RNA came from whole unsorted tissue. The normal lung tissue was taken more than 3 cm from the tumor edge. Chemotherapy-naive patients with new lung cancer underwent thoracic surgery in China, August–November 2014. This clonotype was found many times. Its target is unknown. V was clipped by 2 bases and J by 4 bases, with 11 bases between them. CDR1 is GTSNPN, CDR2 SVGIG, per germline (reference sequence). This CDR3 comprises 13 residues. Study findings and constraints: Patients with more diverse tumor TCRs had worse survival.

The sequence was collected from a man between 65 and 85 years old with non-small cell lung cancer. The chain is built from TRBV30 and TRBJ1-1; tentative D call: TRBD1 (5 bases). The sample taken for sequencing was distant non-tumor lung tissue. CDR3 protein: CAWSIGGVTEAFF. The CDR3 bases are TGTGCCTGGAGTATTGGGGGGGTCACTGAAGCTTTCTTT.